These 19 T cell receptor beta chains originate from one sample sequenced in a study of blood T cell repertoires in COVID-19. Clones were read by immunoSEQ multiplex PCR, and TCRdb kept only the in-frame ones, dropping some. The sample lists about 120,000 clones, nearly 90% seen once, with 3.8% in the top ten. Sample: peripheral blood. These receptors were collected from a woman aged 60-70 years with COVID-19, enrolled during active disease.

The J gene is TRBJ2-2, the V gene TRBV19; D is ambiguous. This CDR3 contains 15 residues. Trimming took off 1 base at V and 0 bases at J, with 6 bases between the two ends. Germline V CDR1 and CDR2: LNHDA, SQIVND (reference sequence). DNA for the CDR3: TGTGCCAGTAGTATAGGGCCCTCGAACACCGGGGAGCTGTTTTTT. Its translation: CASSIGPSNTGELFF.

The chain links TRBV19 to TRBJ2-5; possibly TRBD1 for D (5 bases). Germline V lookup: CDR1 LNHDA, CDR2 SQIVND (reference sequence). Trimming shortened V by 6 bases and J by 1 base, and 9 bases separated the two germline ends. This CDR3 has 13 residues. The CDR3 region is CASSRDFQETQYF. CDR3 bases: TGTGCCAGTAGCAGGGATTTCCAAGAGACCCAGTACTTC. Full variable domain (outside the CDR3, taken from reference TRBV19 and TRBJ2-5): DGGITQSPKYLFRKEGQNVTLSCEQNLNHDAMYWYRQDPGQGLRLIYYSQIVNDFQKGDIAEGYSVSREKKESFPLTVTSAQKNPTAFYLCASSRDFQETQYFGPGTRLLVL.

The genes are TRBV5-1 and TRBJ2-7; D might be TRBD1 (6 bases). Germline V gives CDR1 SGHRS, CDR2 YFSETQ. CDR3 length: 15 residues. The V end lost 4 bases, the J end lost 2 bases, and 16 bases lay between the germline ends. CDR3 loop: CASSPRGRGAYEQYF. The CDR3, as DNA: TGCGCCAGCAGCCCCCGGGGCAGGGGAGCCTACGAGCAGTACTTC.

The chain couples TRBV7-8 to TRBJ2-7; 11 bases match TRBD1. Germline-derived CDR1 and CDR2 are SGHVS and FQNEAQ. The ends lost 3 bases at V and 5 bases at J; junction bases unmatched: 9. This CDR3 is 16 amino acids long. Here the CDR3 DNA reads TGTGCCAGCAGCTTTAAAACCTGGGACAGGGGGGACGAGCAGTACTTC. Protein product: CASSFKTWDRGDEQYF.

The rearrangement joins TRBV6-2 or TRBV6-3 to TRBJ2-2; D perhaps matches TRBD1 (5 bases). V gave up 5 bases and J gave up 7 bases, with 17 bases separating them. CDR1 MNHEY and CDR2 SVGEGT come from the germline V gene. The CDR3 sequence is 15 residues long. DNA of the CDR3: TGTGCCAGCAGTCAACCCCAGGGATGGGGCGGGGAGCTGTTTTTT. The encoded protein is CASSQPQGWGGELFF.

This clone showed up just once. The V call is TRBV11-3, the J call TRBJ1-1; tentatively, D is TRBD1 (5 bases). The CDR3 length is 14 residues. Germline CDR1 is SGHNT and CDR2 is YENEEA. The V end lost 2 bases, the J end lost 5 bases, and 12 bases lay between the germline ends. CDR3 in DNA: TGTGCCAGCAGCTTACGGGGGATGCGGACTGAAGCTTTCTTT. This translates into CASSLRGMRTEAFF.

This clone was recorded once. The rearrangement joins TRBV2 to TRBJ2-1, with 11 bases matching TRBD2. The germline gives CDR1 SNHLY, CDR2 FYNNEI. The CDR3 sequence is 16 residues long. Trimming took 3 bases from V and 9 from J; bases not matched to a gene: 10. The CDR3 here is CASSDPHSGGAGEQFF. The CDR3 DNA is TGTGCCAGCAGTGATCCCCATAGCGGGGGGGCGGGTGAGCAGTTCTTC.

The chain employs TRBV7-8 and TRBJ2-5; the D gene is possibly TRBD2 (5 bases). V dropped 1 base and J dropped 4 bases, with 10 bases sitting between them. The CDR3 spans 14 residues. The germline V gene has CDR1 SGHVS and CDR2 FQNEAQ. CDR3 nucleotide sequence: TGTGCCAGCAGCTTAGATCTAGCCAGAGAGACCCAGTACTTC. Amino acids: CASSLDLARETQYF.

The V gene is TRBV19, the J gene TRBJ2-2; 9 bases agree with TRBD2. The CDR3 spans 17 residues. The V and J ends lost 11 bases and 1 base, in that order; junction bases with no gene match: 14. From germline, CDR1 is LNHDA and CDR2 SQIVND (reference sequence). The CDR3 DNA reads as TGTGCCGGTGCTACTCGCGGGGGGGCGTTGAACACCGGGGAGCTGTTTTTT. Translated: CAGATRGGALNTGELFF.

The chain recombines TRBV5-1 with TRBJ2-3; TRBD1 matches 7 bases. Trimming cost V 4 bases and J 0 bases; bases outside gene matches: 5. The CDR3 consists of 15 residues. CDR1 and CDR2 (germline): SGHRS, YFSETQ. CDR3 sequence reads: CASSRSQGSTDTQYF. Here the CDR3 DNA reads TGCGCCAGCAGCCGTTCACAGGGGAGCACAGATACGCAGTATTTT.

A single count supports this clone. CDR3 residues: CASSSADTQYF. The CDR3 DNA reads TGTGCCAGCAGTTCAGCAGATACGCAGTATTTT. The gene calls are TRBV12-3 or TRBV12-4 and TRBJ2-3; D gene ambiguous. The CDR3 extends over 11 amino acids. V lost 4 bases and J 4 bases, leaving 3 bases between the germline ends.

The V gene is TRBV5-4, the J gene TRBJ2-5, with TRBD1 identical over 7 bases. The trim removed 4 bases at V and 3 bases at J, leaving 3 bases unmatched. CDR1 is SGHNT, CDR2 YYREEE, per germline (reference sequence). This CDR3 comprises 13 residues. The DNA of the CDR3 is TGTGCCAGCAGCCCCGGACAGGAAGAGACCCAGTACTTC. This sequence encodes CASSPGQEETQYF.

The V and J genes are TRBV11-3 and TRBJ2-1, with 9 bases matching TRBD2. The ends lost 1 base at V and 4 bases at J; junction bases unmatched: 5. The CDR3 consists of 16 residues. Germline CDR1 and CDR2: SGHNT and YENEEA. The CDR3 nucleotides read TGTGCCAGCAGCTTAGGTGTTGCGGGGGGGTACAATGAGCAGTTCTTC. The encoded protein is CASSLGVAGGYNEQFF.

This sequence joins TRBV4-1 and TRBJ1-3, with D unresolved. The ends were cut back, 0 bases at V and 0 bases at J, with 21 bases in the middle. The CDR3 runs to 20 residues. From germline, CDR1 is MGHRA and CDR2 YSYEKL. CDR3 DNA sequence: TGCGCCAGCAGCCAAGATCGGTTTAACGGGGTTCTAACCTCTGGAAACACCATATATTTT. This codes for CASSQDRFNGVLTSGNTIYF.

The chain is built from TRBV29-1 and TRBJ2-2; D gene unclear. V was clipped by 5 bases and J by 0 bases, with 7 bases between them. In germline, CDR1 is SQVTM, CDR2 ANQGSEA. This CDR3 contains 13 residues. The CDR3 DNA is TGCAGCGTTAGACACGCGAACACCGGGGAGCTGTTTTTT. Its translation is CSVRHANTGELFF.

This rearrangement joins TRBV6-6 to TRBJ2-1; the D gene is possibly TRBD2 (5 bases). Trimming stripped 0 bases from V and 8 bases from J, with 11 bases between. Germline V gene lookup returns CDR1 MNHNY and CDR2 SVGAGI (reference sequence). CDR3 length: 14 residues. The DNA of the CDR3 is TGTGCCAGCAGTTACTCTTCCAGGCGGGATGAGCAGTTCTTC. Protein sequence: CASSYSSRRDEQFF.

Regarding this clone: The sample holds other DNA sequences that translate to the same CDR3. In nucleotides, the CDR3 is TGTGCCAGTAGCCGGGACAGGAGCTCCTACGAGCAGTACTTC. Amino acid sequence: CASSRDRSSYEQYF. This sequence joins TRBV19 and TRBJ2-7, with 8 bases identical to TRBD1. The germline CDR1 and CDR2 sequences are LNHDA and SQIVND (reference sequence). This CDR3 has 14 residues. V was pared by 6 bases and J by 0 bases, with 4 bases of the junction left unmatched.

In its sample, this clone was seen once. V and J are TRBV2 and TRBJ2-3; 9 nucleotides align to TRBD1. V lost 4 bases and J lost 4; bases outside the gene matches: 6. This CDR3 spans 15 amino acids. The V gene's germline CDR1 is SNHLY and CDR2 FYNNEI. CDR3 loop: CASSVVQGAADTQYF. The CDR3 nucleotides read TGTGCCAGCAGTGTTGTACAGGGGGCGGCAGATACGCAGTATTTT.

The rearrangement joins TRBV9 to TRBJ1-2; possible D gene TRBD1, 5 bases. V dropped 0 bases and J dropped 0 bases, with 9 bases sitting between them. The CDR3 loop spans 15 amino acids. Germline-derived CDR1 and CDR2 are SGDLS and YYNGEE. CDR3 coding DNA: TGTGCCAGCAGCGTAGGTGGCAGGGCTAACTATGGCTACACCTTC. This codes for CASSVGGRANYGYTF.